This T cell receptor beta chain is drawn from a study of technical replicates of blood from a handful of donors (TCRdb year 2017). Libraries were prepared through the immunoSEQ multiplex PCR assay. TCRdb's version of the immuneACCESS table is confined to in-frame rearrangements and falls short of the full clone set. An unresolved V gene accounts for under half of the shortfall where checked; the remainder is of unknown origin. The sample table holds 50,000 to 70,000 clones, of which about 95% were seen once. Approximately 2.9% of the sample goes to the ten largest clones. Details on this clone: It lacks a known antigen. The record has no base qualities; no much larger clone is one base away.

Per the germline V gene, LGHNA is the CDR1 and YSLEER is the CDR2. Clipping removes 0 bases from V and 0 bases from J, with 8 as the unmatched junction base count. The CDR3 holds 17 amino acids from the cysteine to the phenylalanine. Only CDR3 DNA remains: 51 bases, in frame from the first base. The sample was PBMCs. This TCR was sampled from a human donor in good health. Some clones in this sample may be carry-over from other donors' samples. This receptor chain uses TRBV4-3 and TRBJ2-7, with 7 bases in between that match TRBD1. The CDR3: CASSQEYSRGSSYEQYF. Read as DNA, the sequence is TGCGCCAGCAGCCAAGAATATAGCAGGGGGAGCTCCTACGAGCAGTACTTC.